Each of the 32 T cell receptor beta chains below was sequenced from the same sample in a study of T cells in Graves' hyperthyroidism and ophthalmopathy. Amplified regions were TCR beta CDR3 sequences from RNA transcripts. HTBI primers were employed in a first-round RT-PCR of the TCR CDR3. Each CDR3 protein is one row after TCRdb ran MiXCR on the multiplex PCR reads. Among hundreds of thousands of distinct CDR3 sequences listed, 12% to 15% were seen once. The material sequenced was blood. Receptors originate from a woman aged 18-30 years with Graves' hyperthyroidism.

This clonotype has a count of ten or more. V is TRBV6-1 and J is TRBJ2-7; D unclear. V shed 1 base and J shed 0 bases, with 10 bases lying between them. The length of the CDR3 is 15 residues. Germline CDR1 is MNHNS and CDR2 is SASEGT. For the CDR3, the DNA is TGTGCCAGCAGTGAAGTCCCCTTCTTCTCCTACGAGCAGTACTTC. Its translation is CASSEVPFFSYEQYF.

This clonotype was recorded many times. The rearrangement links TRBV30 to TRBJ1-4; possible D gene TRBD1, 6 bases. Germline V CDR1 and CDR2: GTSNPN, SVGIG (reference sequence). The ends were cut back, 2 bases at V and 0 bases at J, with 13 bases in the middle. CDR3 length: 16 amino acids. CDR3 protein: CAWSLGQSATNEKLFF. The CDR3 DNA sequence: TGTGCCTGGAGTCTAGGACAGTCCGCAACTAATGAAAAACTGTTTTTT.

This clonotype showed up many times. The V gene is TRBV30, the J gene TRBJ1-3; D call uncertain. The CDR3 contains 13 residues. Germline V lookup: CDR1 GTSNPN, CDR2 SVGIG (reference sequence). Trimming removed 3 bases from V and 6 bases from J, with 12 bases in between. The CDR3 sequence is CAWSDGYENTIYF. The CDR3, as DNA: TGTGCCTGGAGCGACGGTTACGAAAACACCATATATTTT. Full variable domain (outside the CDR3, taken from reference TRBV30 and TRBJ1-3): SQTIHQWPATLVQPVGSPLSLECTVEGTSNPNLYWYRQAAGRGLQLLFYSVGIGQISSEVPQNLSASRPQDRQFILSSKKLLLSDSGFYLCAWSDGYENTIYFGEGSWLTVV.

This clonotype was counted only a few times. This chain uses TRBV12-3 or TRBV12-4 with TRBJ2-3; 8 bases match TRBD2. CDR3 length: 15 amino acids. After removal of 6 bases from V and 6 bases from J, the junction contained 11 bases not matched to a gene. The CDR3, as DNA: TGTGCCAGCAGCTTGAGCGGGAGTATCCCGGATACGCAGTATTTT. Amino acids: CASSLSGSIPDTQYF.

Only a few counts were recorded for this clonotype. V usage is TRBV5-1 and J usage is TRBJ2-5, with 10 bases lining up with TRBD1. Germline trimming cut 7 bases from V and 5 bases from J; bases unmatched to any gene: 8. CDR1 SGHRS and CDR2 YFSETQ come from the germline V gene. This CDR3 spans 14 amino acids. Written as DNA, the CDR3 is TGCGCCAGCTCAAGGACAGGGGGTGTGGAGACCCAGTACTTC. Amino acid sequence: CASSRTGGVETQYF.

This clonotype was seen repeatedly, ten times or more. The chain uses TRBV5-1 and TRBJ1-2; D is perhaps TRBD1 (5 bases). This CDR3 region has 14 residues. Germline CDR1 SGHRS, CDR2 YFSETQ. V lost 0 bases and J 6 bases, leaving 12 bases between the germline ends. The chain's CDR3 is CASSLAGSGDGYTF. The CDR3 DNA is TGCGCCAGCAGCTTGGCAGGGAGCGGCGATGGCTACACCTTC.

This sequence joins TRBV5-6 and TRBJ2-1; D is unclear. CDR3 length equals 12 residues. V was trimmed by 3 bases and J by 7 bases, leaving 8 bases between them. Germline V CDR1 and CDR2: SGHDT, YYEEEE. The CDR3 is CASSSLRNEQFF. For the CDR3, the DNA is TGTGCCAGCAGCTCGCTAAGAAATGAGCAGTTCTTC.

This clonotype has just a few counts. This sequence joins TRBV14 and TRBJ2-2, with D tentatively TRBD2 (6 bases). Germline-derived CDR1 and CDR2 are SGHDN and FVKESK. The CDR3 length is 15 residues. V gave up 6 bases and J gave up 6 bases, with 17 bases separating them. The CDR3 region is CASSPGTPLPGELFF. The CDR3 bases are TGTGCCAGCAGTCCCGGGACTCCACTCCCCGGGGAGCTGTTTTTT.

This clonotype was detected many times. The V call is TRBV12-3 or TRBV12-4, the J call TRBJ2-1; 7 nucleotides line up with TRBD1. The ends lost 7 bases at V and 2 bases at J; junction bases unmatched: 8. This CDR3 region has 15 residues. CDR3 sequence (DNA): TGTGCCAGCACCCAGGGGGACATAACCTACAATGAGCAGTTCTTC. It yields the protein CASTQGDITYNEQFF.

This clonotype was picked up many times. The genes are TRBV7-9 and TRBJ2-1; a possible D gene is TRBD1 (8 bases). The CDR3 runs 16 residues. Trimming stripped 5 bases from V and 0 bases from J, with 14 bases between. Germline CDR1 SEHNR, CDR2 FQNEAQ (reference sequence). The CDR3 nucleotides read TGTGCCAGCAGCCCAGGGGGCGGGAGCTCCTACAATGAGCAGTTCTTC. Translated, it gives CASSPGGGSSYNEQFF.

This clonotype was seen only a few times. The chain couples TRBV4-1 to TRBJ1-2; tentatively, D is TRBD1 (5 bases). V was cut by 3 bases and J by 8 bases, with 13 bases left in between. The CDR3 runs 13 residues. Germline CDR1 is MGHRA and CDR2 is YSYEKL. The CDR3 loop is CASSQGGGGGYTF. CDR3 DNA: TGCGCCAGCAGCCAGGGGGGGGGTGGCGGCTACACCTTC.

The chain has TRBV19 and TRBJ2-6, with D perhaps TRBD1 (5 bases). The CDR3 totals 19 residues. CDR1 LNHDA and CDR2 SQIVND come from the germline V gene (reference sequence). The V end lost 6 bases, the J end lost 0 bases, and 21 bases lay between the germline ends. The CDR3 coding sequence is TGTGCCAGTAGGGAATTCCTTAAGACAGCGAACTCTGGGGCCAACGTCCTGACTTTC. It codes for CASREFLKTANSGANVLTF.

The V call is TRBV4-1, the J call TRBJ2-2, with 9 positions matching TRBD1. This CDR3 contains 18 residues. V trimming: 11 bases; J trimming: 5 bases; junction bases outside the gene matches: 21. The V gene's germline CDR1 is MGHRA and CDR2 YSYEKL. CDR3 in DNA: TGCGCCTCCCCGCCAAGCGGGACCGACAGGGGGATTACCGGGGAGCTGTTTTTT. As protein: CASPPSGTDRGITGELFF.

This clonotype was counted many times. In nucleotides, the CDR3 is TGTGCCAGCAGTTCTGCCCGTCGACAGGGGAGGGCAGATACGCAGTATTTT. It encodes CASSSARRQGRADTQYF. The V gene is TRBV27, the J gene TRBJ2-3, with D possibly TRBD1 on 8 matching bases. CDR1 and CDR2 from the germline V gene are MNHEY and SMNVEV (reference sequence). V lost 4 bases to trimming and J lost 4 bases, with 21 bases between them. The CDR3 totals 17 residues.

DNA for the CDR3: TGTGCCATCAGTGAGCCGCTCCCGGGAGGGGGCCTTCTAGCGCTGTCCTACGAGCAGTACTTC. As protein: CAISEPLPGGGLLALSYEQYF. J is TRBJ2-7 and V is TRBV10-3; possible D gene TRBD2, 8 bases. The ends were cut back, 2 bases at V and 1 base at J, with 30 bases in the middle. In germline, CDR1 is ENHRY, CDR2 SYGVKD. The CDR3 has 21 residues.

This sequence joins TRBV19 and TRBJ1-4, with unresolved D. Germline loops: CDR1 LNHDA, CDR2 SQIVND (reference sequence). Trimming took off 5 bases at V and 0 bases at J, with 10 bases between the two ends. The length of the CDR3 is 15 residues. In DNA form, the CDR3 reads TGTGCCAGTAGTGGCCTGGGTACAACTAATGAAAAACTGTTTTTT. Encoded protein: CASSGLGTTNEKLFF.

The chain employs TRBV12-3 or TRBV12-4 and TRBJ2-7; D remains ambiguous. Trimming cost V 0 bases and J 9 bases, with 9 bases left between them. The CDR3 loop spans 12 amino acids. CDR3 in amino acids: CASSLAMPRQYF. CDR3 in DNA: TGTGCCAGCAGTTTAGCGATGCCCAGGCAGTACTTC.

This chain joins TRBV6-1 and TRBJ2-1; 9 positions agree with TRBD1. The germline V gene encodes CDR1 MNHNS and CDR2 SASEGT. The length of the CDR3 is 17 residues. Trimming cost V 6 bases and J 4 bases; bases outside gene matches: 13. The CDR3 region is CASSIFGTGRGYNEQFF. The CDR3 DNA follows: TGTGCCAGCAGCATCTTCGGGACAGGGAGGGGGTACAATGAGCAGTTCTTC.

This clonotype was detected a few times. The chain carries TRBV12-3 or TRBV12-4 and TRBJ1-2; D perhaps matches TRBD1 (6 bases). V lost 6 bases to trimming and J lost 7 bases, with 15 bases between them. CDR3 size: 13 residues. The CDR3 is CASSSIQGPGYTF. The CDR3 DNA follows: TGTGCCAGCAGCTCTATACAGGGTCCTGGCTACACCTTC.

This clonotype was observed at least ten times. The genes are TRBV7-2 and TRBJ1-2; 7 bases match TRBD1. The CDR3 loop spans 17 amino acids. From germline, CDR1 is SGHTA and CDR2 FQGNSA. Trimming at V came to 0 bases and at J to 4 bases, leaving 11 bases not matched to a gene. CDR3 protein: CASSLARGARRGYGYTF. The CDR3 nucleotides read TGTGCCAGCAGCTTAGCCAGGGGGGCTCGACGGGGCTATGGCTACACCTTC. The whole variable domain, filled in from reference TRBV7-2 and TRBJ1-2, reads GAGVSQSPSNKVTEKGKDVELRCDPISGHTALYWYRQSLGQGLEFLIYFQGNSAPDKSGLPSDRFSAERTGGSVSTLTIQRTQQEDSAVYLCASSLARGARRGYGYTFGSGTRLTVV.

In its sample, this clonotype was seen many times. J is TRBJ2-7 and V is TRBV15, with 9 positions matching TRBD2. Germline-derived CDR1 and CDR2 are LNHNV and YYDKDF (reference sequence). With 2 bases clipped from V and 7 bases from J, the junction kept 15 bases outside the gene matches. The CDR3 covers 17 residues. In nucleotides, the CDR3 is TGTGCCACCAGCAGACAAGGGCTAGCGGGGAGGCGGGGTGAGCAGTACTTC. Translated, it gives CATSRQGLAGRRGEQYF.

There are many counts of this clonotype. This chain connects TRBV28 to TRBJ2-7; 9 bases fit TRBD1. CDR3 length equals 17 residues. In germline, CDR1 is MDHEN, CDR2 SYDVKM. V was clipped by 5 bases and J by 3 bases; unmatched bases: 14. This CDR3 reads CASSSPTSGTGFYEQYF. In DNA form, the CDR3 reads TGTGCCAGCAGTAGCCCAACGTCCGGGACAGGGTTCTACGAGCAGTACTTC.

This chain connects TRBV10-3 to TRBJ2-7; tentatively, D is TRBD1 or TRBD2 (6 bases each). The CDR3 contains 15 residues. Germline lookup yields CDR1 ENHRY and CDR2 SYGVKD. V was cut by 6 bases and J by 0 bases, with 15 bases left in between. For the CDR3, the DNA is TGTGCCATCAGCGGGGGCGGAGGGGCCTCCTACGAGCAGTACTTC. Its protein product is CAISGGGGASYEQYF.

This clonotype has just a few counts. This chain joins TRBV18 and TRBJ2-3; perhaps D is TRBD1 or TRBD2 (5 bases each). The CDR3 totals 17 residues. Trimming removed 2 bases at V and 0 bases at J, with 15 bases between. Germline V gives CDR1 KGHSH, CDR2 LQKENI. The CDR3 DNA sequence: TGTGCCAGCTCACCAATAGTGGGGGTACTTAGCACAGATACGCAGTATTTT. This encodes CASSPIVGVLSTDTQYF.

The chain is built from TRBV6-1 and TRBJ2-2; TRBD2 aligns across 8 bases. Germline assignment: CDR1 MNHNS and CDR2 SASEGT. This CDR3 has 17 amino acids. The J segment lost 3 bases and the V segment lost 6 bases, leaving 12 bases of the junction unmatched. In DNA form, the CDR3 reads TGTGCCAGCAGCCCTACGGGGGGGAACGGCTACACCGGGGAGCTGTTTTTT. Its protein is CASSPTGGNGYTGELFF.

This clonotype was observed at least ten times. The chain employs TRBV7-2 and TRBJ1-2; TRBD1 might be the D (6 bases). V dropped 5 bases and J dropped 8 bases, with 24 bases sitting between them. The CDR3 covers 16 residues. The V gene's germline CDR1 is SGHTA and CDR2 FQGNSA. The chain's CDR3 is CTSSLRDTLSVRGYTF. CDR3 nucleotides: TGTACCAGCAGCCTCCGGGACACACTCTCGGTGCGGGGCTACACCTTC.

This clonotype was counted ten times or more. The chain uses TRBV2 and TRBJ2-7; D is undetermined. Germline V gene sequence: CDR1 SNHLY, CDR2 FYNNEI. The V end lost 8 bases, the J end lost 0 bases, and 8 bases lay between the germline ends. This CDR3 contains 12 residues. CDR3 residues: CASVARSYEQYF. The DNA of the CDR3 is TGTGCCAGCGTGGCCCGCTCCTACGAGCAGTACTTC.

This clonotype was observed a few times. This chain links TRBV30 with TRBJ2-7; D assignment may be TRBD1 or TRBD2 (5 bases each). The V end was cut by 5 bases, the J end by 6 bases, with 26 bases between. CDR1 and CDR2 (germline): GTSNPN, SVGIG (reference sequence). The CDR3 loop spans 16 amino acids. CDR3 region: CAWSYGTILILAEQYF. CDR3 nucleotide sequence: TGTGCCTGGTCCTATGGGACGATACTAATCCTCGCCGAGCAGTACTTC.

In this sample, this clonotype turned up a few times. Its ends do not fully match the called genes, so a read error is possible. The CDR3 region has the DNA TGTGCCAGCACCTTACTAGCGGCGCAGTATTTT. It specifies CASTLLAAQYF. The genes are TRBV7-2 and TRBJ2-3, with 8 bases identical to TRBD2. The CDR3 has 11 amino acids. Germline assignment: CDR1 SGHTA and CDR2 FQGNSA.

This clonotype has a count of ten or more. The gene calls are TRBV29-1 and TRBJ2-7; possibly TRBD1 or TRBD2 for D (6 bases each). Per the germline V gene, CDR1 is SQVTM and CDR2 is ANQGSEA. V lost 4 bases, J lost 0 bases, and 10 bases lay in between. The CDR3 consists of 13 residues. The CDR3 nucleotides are TGCAGCGTTGGGGGGGACAACTCCTACGAGCAGTACTTC. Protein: CSVGGDNSYEQYF.

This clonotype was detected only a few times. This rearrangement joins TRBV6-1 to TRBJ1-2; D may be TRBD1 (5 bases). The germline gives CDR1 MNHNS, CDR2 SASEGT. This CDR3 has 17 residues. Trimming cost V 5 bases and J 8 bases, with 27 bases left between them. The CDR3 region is CASSSSLNPGRWTGYTF. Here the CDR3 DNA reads TGTGCCAGCAGTTCCTCCTTGAACCCCGGACGGTGGACAGGCTACACCTTC.

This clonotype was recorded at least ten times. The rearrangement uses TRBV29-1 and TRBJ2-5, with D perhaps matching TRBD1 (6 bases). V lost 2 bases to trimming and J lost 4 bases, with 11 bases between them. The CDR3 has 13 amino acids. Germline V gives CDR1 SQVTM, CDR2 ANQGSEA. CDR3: CSVEQGRGETQYF. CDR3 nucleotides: TGCAGCGTTGAACAGGGGCGAGGAGAGACCCAGTACTTC.